This TCR beta chain was recorded in a study of blood T cell repertoires in COVID-19. Study details: The origin of the acute and convalescent COVID-19 samples was the United States, Italy and Spain. The analysed material was cDNA or gDNA that came from T cells, B-cell-depleted T cells, or PBMCs.

Study processing details: Amplification from reference gene primers served as the basis for estimated nucleated cell counts. Assay used: immunoSEQ multiplex PCR; TCRdb lists only in-frame clones, some missing. Clone size and the V and J calls come from that table; the DNA yielded D and trimming. Here the sample spans about 100,000 clones, approximately 93% being singletons. This receptor was taken from a man aged 45-65 years with active COVID-19. The sample consisted of peripheral blood.

CDR3 loop: CASSLGTAQGDTEAFF. The CDR3 bases are TGCGCCAGCAGCTTGGGGACAGCTCAGGGGGACACTGAAGCTTTCTTT. The rearrangement joins TRBV5-1 to TRBJ1-1; TRBD1 matches at 7 bases. The V gene's germline CDR1 is SGHRS and CDR2 YFSETQ. V was pared by 0 bases and J by 3 bases, with 8 bases of the junction left unmatched. The CDR3 length is 16 residues.